This TCR beta chain was sequenced in a study of T-cell reconstitution after alpha-beta-depleted transplantation in children. The study, taken as a whole, reports: At one year after transplant, newly produced T cells mostly accounted for T-cell counts and diversity. The origin of alpha-beta T cells about two months after transplant was reportedly several hundred expanded graft clones.

There are many counts of this clonotype. Its target is unknown. Unique molecular identifiers were incorporated when the TCRbeta library was constructed. TCRdb passed the PCR reads through MiXCR, listing each CDR3 protein once. The table records over 450,000 distinct CDR3 sequences, 10% of them present only once. The CDR3 totals 15 residues. The junction had 7 bases not matched to a gene; V was cut back by 7 bases and J by 3 bases. The rearrangement uses TRBV12-3 or TRBV12-4 and TRBJ2-2; 8 nucleotides line up with TRBD1. The sample in question was PBMCs, obtained before TCRalphabeta/CD19-depleted stem cell transplant. This receptor was obtained from a child aged 2-9 years with inherited bone marrow failure, due to receive a stem cell transplant. CDR3: CASTPRTGYTGELFF. The CDR3 nucleotides are TGTGCCAGCACCCCACGGACAGGGTACACCGGGGAGCTGTTTTTT.